Shown below are 9 T cell receptor beta chains from a single sample sequenced in a study of vaccination effects on CD4 cells after COVID-19 (dated by TCRdb to between 2021 and 2024). To identify antigen-specific CD4+ T cell clonotypes by their expansion, the ViraFEST assay first stimulated PBMC with viral peptide pools and then applied TCR sequencing. After more than nine days of culture, CD4+ T cells were isolated with the EasySep CD4+ T cell isolation kit. The absence of prior SARS-CoV-2 infection in healthy vaccine recipients was confirmed by negative nucleocapsid antibodies before and after vaccination. No cognate antigen is known for these TCRs. Library preparation was by the immunoSEQ multiplex PCR assay. TCRdb re-hosts the immuneACCESS table, in-frame sequences only. Its copies lack some clones; in the studies checked, an unresolved V gene accounts for under half of them, and the cause for the rest is not known. This sample is represented by around 68,000 clones; 80% of them were singletons. In total, the top ten clones hold 10% to 15% of the sample.

The sample was CD4+ T cells from PBMCs cultured with SARS-CoV-2 spike peptides, taken before COVID-19 vaccination. The cell subset or site label on this specimen signifies: SARS-CoV-2 spike overlapping peptide pool stimulation. Every receptor here comes from a human donor who received a COVID-19 vaccine.

V and J are TRBV7-9 and TRBJ1-5; the match to TRBD1 covers 7 bases. V shed 5 bases and J 4 bases; nucleotides not matched to a gene: 5. The CDR3 loop spans 14 amino acids. The germline CDR1 and CDR2 sequences are SEHNR and FQNEAQ (reference sequence). This chain's CDR3 is CASSTTGVNQPQHF. CDR3 nucleotide sequence: TGTGCCAGCAGCACTACAGGGGTGAATCAGCCCCAGCATTTT.

The CDR3 loop is CASSSSGRDGVYEQYV. The CDR3 nucleotides read TGTGCCAGCAGTTCAAGCGGCCGGGACGGCGTCTACGAGCAGTACGTC. This chain joins TRBV6-5 and TRBJ2-7; D might be TRBD1 or TRBD2, each matching 5 bases. CDR1 is MNHEY, CDR2 SVGAGI, per germline. The V gene lost 4 bases and the J gene lost 3 bases, with 19 bases spanning the gap. The CDR3 contains 16 residues.

The rearrangement uses TRBV9 and TRBJ1-2; D gene unclear. The CDR3 is 13 residues long. V was trimmed by 0 bases and J by 6 bases, leaving 9 bases between them. Germline lookup yields CDR1 SGDLS and CDR2 YYNGEE. The DNA for the CDR3 is TGTGCCAGCAGCGTAGTACCCAGCAATGGCTACACCTTC. Amino acid sequence: CASSVVPSNGYTF.

The chain combines TRBV5-8 with TRBJ2-3, with D perhaps matching TRBD2 (6 bases). Looked up from germline, CDR1 is SGHTS and CDR2 is YDEGEE. This CDR3 comprises 12 residues. Trimming removed 7 bases from V and 5 bases from J, with 11 bases in between. Written as DNA, the CDR3 is TGTGCCAGCCCTGGGGGGTTAGATACGCAGTATTTT. Its translation: CASPGGLDTQYF.

J is TRBJ2-5 and V is TRBV7-9; D might be TRBD1 or TRBD2, each matching 5 bases. Trimming cost V 1 base and J 0 bases, with 12 bases left between them. Looked up from germline, CDR1 is SEHNR and CDR2 is FQNEAQ (reference sequence). The CDR3 length is 16 residues. CDR3 residues: CASSLVSGRDQETQYF. In DNA, the CDR3 is TGTGCCAGCAGCTTAGTTTCGGGGCGTGACCAAGAGACCCAGTACTTC.

The chain joins TRBV9 to TRBJ2-1; TRBD2 matches 11 bases. Unmatched junction bases numbered 10, after V lost 4 bases and J lost 10 bases. Per the germline V gene, CDR1 is SGDLS and CDR2 is YYNGEE. This CDR3 has 15 amino acids. The CDR3 DNA reads TGTGCCAGCAGCCGGGGGACTAGCGGAGAGGTCGAGCAGTTCTTC. Its translation is CASSRGTSGEVEQFF.

DNA of the CDR3: TGCGCCAGCAGCTTGGTATTACAGTCTCGCTCCTACAATGAGCAGTTCTTC. Translation gives CASSLVLQSRSYNEQFF. The rearrangement uses TRBV5-1 and TRBJ2-1, with D hard to call. The CDR3 runs to 17 residues. CDR1 and CDR2 from the germline V gene are SGHRS and YFSETQ. V dropped 0 bases and J dropped 0 bases, with 13 bases sitting between them.

The J gene is TRBJ1-2, the V gene TRBV7-2; D is uncertain. The CDR3 sequence is 16 residues long. Germline V CDR1 and CDR2: SGHTA, FQGNSA. V shed 0 bases and J shed 4 bases, with 15 bases lying between them. The CDR3 sequence: CASSLAHEARSYGYTF. Here the CDR3 DNA reads TGTGCCAGCAGCTTAGCCCACGAGGCGAGGAGCTATGGCTACACCTTC. The full variable domain, in which reference TRBV7-2 and TRBJ1-2 provide the parts outside the CDR3, is GAGVSQSPSNKVTEKGKDVELRCDPISGHTALYWYRQSLGQGLEFLIYFQGNSAPDKSGLPSDRFSAERTGGSVSTLTIQRTQQEDSAVYLCASSLAHEARSYGYTFGSGTRLTVV.

This CDR3 is CASSLTRTGTEKLFF. The CDR3 nucleotides are TGTGCCAGCAGCCTTACCCGGACAGGGACTGAAAAACTGTTTTTT. The J gene is TRBJ1-4, the V gene TRBV3-1 (or the pseudogene TRBV3-2); 8 nucleotides align to TRBD1. With V trimmed by 4 bases and J by 7 bases, 8 bases remained unmatched. The CDR3 length is 15 residues. CDR1 is LGHDT, CDR2 YNNKEL, per germline (reference sequence).